The 2 T cell receptor beta chains below all came from one sample that was sequenced in a study of post-analysis software for immune sequencing data. Incorporated into the TCR beta cDNA libraries were unique molecular identifiers, which served to reduce PCR and sequencing biases. TCRdb re-derived calls from the PCR reads in MiXCR, one entry per CDR3 protein. The sample includes approximately 730,000 distinct CDR3 sequences, roughly 30% seen only once; the top ten take approximately 0.6%. Study-level findings and limits: Five or six TRBV segments, TRBV5-6, TRBV5-1 and TRBV20-1 among them, were found more frequent in patients than controls.

These receptors' targets are unknown. Source material: blood. The source is a girl aged 10-17 years with multiple sclerosis.

The V and J genes are TRBV2 and TRBJ1-2; a weak D match, TRBD1 (6 bases). Germline V gives CDR1 SNHLY, CDR2 FYNNEI. The CDR3 runs 14 residues. V dropped 1 base and J dropped 4 bases, with 10 bases sitting between them. The CDR3 nucleotides read TGTGCCAGCAGTGAAGACAGGGTGGCCTATGGCTACACCTTC. Translation: CASSEDRVAYGYTF.

The V and J genes are TRBV2 and TRBJ2-4; D is unclear. The CDR3 loop spans 11 amino acids. V shed 4 bases and J shed 9 bases, with 7 bases lying between them. CDR1 is SNHLY and CDR2 is FYNNEI in the germline V gene. This CDR3 is CASSVLTIQYF. The CDR3 nucleotides are TGTGCCAGCAGTGTTCTGACCATTCAGTACTTC.